One sample yielded the 26 T cell receptor beta chains listed below, sequenced in a study of T cell responses to AZD1222 COVID-19 vaccine listed by TCRdb under 2021. The method was the immunoSEQ multiplex PCR assay. The table comes from immuneACCESS by way of TCRdb, which keeps in-frame sequences with V and J called. Part of the clones is missing from these tables; in studies checked, under half for an unresolved V gene and the rest for unknown reasons. A total of approximately 120,000 clones appear in this sample, 87% of them only once. The ten largest make up 4.4% of the sample. In light of the paper, this sample's time point label describes: about 28 days (+/-7) after the second vaccine dose. Sample: peripheral blood, taken 28 days after the second AZD1222 dose. The receptors stem from an adult who received the AZD1222 COVID-19 vaccine.

The chain is built from TRBV4-2 and TRBJ1-2; D is unclear. The CDR3 runs to 15 residues. V lost 2 bases, J lost 4 bases, and 14 bases lay in between. Germline CDR1 LGHNA, CDR2 YNFKEQ. Here the CDR3 reads CASSQNIRDLYGYTF. In DNA form, the CDR3 reads TGTGCCAGCAGCCAAAATATACGGGATCTCTATGGCTACACCTTC.

This chain links TRBV19 with TRBJ1-6, with TRBD1 as a possible D gene (5 bases). The CDR3 length is 16 residues. In germline, CDR1 is LNHDA, CDR2 SQIVND (reference sequence). The germline V and J ends were trimmed by 1 base and 4 bases, with 11 bases remaining between them. For the CDR3, the DNA is TGTGCCAGTAGTATAGGTTGGGGCGGATATAATTCACCCCTCCACTTT. Residues: CASSIGWGGYNSPLHF.

J is TRBJ1-5 and V is TRBV6-4; D gene uncertain. The germline gives CDR1 MRHNA, CDR2 SNTAGT. The length of the CDR3 is 13 residues. V shed 4 bases and J shed 4 bases, with 8 bases lying between them. The CDR3 is CASSVRANQPQHF. DNA of the CDR3: TGTGCCAGCAGTGTTAGGGCTAATCAGCCCCAGCATTTT.

The chain is built from TRBV2 and TRBJ2-7, with 9 bases identical to TRBD1. The CDR3 covers 18 residues. Germline V CDR1 and CDR2: SNHLY, FYNNEI. J was trimmed by 3 bases and V by 6 bases; bases with no gene match: 18. As DNA, the CDR3 is TGTGCCAGCAGGGCCGGGACAGGGCTTCTTGGGGTTCTCTACGAGCAGTACTTC. It translates to CASRAGTGLLGVLYEQYF.

The J gene is TRBJ2-7, the V gene TRBV5-8, with 9 bases identical to TRBD1. Germline lookup yields CDR1 SGHTS and CDR2 YDEGEE. With V trimmed by 3 bases and J by 2 bases, 6 bases remained unmatched. This CDR3 region has 15 residues. CDR3 sequence: CASSYSGTGPYEQYF. Written as DNA, the CDR3 is TGTGCCAGCAGCTATTCCGGGACAGGGCCCTACGAGCAGTACTTC.

The chain joins TRBV13 to TRBJ2-7, with 10 bases identical to TRBD2. Per the germline V gene, CDR1 is PRHDT and CDR2 is FYEKMQ (reference sequence). With 6 bases clipped from V and 0 bases from J, the junction kept 5 bases outside the gene matches. The CDR3 is 15 residues long. DNA for the CDR3: TGTGCCAGCAGTCCCTGGACTAGCGGCTCCTACGAGCAGTACTTC. Its protein is CASSPWTSGSYEQYF.

About this clone: Other DNA sequences in the sample encode the same CDR3. The chain carries TRBV7-2 and TRBJ2-7; D is ambiguous. Germline CDR1 SGHTA, CDR2 FQGNSA. Trimming took 2 bases from V and 1 from J, leaving 6 bases between them. The CDR3 is 13 residues long. CDR3 protein: CASSLRWSYEQYF. DNA of the CDR3: TGTGCCAGCAGCTTACGTTGGTCCTACGAGCAGTACTTC.

The chain couples TRBV29-1 to TRBJ1-1; possible D gene TRBD1, 6 bases. CDR1 is SQVTM, CDR2 ANQGSEA, per germline. The V end was cut by 6 bases, the J end by 4 bases, with 18 bases between. This CDR3 is built from 14 residues. CDR3 amino acids: CSVVPLQGPTEAFF. Here the CDR3 DNA reads TGCAGCGTCGTACCATTACAGGGTCCCACTGAAGCTTTCTTT.

This chain uses TRBV18 with TRBJ1-5; D not resolved. Germline CDR1 reads KGHSH; CDR2 reads LQKENI. The CDR3 sequence is 15 residues long. The germline V and J ends were trimmed by 6 bases and 0 bases, with 12 bases remaining between them. Written as DNA, the CDR3 is TGTGCCAGCTCCCCCACCCCCGATAGCAATCAGCCCCAGCATTTT. This sequence encodes CASSPTPDSNQPQHF.

The V gene is TRBV5-3, the J gene TRBJ1-1, with D possibly matching TRBD1 (5 bases). TRBV5-3 qualifies as an ORF whose function is uncertain. Between the trimmed V and J ends, which lost 1 base and 6 bases, there was a span of 10 bases. The CDR3 runs 13 residues. CDR3 protein: CARSLSRDSEAFF. The DNA of the CDR3 is TGTGCCAGAAGCTTGTCGCGGGACTCTGAAGCTTTCTTT.

The chain has TRBV6-2 or TRBV6-3 and TRBJ1-1; a possible D gene is TRBD1 (6 bases). Germline CDR1 MNHEY, CDR2 SVGEGT. The CDR3 has 13 residues. Trimming took 5 bases from V and 10 from J, leaving 17 bases between them. CDR3 DNA: TGTGCCAGCAGTCCCCTCGGGCTCAGGGGAGCTTTCTTT. This encodes CASSPLGLRGAFF.

The chain combines TRBV3-1 (or the pseudogene TRBV3-2) with TRBJ2-6, with TRBD1 matching 7 bases. The trim removed 1 base at V and 0 bases at J, leaving 6 bases unmatched. The length of the CDR3 is 18 residues. CDR1 is LGHDT and CDR2 is YNNKEL in the germline V gene (reference sequence). The CDR3: CASSQVGGADSGANVLTF. The DNA of the CDR3 is TGTGCCAGCAGCCAAGTAGGGGGCGCCGACTCTGGGGCCAACGTCCTGACTTTC.

This clone turned up a few times. This chain connects TRBV30 to TRBJ1-3; 7 bases map to TRBD1. CDR1 is GTSNPN and CDR2 is SVGIG in the germline V gene (reference sequence). The CDR3 consists of 16 residues. V gave up 1 base and J gave up 2 bases; unmatched junction bases: 8. This CDR3 reads CAWSGTGQVPGNTIYF. The CDR3 nucleotides read TGTGCCTGGAGTGGGACTGGACAGGTTCCTGGAAACACCATATATTTT.

V is TRBV24-1 and J is TRBJ2-7; 7 bases match TRBD1. Germline assignment: CDR1 KGHDR and CDR2 SFDVKD. The CDR3 loop spans 14 amino acids. Trimming removed 2 bases from V and 3 bases from J; junction bases left unmatched: 3. The CDR3 DNA reads TGTGCCACCAGTGATTCCGGGACAGACTACGAGCAGTACTTC. This encodes CATSDSGTDYEQYF.

This clone was counted only a few times. This chain joins TRBV6-6 and TRBJ1-2, with D perhaps matching TRBD1 (6 bases). This CDR3 comprises 14 residues. The germline gives CDR1 MNHNY, CDR2 SVGAGI (reference sequence). V lost 6 bases, J lost 6 bases, and 17 bases lay in between. DNA for the CDR3: TGTGCCAGCAGCTCCTCGGGGGCTGGTAATGGCTACACCTTC. Protein: CASSSSGAGNGYTF.

The genes are TRBV7-2 and TRBJ2-1, with 7 bases matching TRBD1. V dropped 6 bases and J dropped 10; count of bases not matched to a gene: 6. In germline, CDR1 is SGHTA, CDR2 FQGNSA. The CDR3 is 12 residues long. CDR3 coding DNA: TGTGCCAGCAGACTTGACAGGGTGGAGCAGTTCTTC. This gives the protein CASRLDRVEQFF.

The rearrangement joins TRBV5-4 to TRBJ1-1; TRBD1 matches 12 bases. CDR1 is SGHNT and CDR2 is YYREEE in the germline V gene (reference sequence). The CDR3 length is 15 residues. The J segment lost 1 base and the V segment lost 6 bases, leaving 4 bases of the junction unmatched. This chain's CDR3 is CASTRDRGRNTEAFF. As DNA, the CDR3 is TGTGCCAGCACTCGGGACAGGGGGCGGAACACTGAAGCTTTCTTT. The full variable domain, with the rest looked up from reference TRBV5-4 and TRBJ1-1, is ETGVTQSPTHLIKTRGQQVTLRCSSQSGHNTVSWYQQALGQGPQFIFQYYREEENGRGNFPPRFSGLQFPNYSSELNVNALELDDSALYLCASTRDRGRNTEAFFGQGTRLTVV.

This clone appeared a single time. The rearrangement uses TRBV5-1 and TRBJ2-2; no firm D call. V was clipped by 2 bases and J by 7 bases, with 9 bases between them. In germline, CDR1 is SGHRS, CDR2 YFSETQ. The CDR3 extends over 13 amino acids. The CDR3 sequence: CASSFAGRGELFF. CDR3 bases: TGCGCCAGCAGCTTCGCAGGCCGCGGGGAGCTGTTTTTT.

The chain is built from TRBV20-1 and TRBJ2-7; D gene ambiguous. Trimming took off 6 bases at V and 4 bases at J, with 10 bases between the two ends. Germline CDR1 reads DFQATT; CDR2 reads SNEGSKA (reference sequence). This CDR3 has 11 residues. The CDR3 DNA follows: TGCAGTGCCCCCAACGAGTACGAGCAGTACTTC. Protein: CSAPNEYEQYF.

The chain is built from TRBV7-3 and TRBJ1-1; weak D call: TRBD1 (5 bases). CDR1 SGHTA and CDR2 FQGTGA come from the germline V gene. This CDR3 has 13 amino acids. The V and J ends lost 4 bases and 4 bases respectively, with 10 bases between them. Written as DNA, the CDR3 is TGTGCCAGCAGCTATACTAGGGGCACTGAAGCTTTCTTT. This sequence encodes CASSYTRGTEAFF.

V and J are TRBV13 and TRBJ2-7; the D gene is possibly TRBD2 (5 bases). From germline, CDR1 is PRHDT and CDR2 FYEKMQ (reference sequence). The CDR3 is 17 amino acids. Trimming cost V 0 bases and J 2 bases, with 17 bases left between them. This chain's CDR3 is CASSLGFQRPEAYEQYF. The CDR3 DNA follows: TGTGCCAGCAGCTTAGGCTTCCAGAGGCCGGAGGCCTACGAGCAGTACTTC.

The chain carries TRBV4-3 and TRBJ2-3, with D possibly being TRBD2 (5 bases). The germline gives CDR1 LGHNA, CDR2 YSLEER. With 3 bases removed from V and 0 bases from J, the gap between germline ends came to 16 bases. The CDR3 loop spans 17 amino acids. CDR3 in amino acids: CASSQGVGRASTDTQYF. CDR3 nucleotides: TGCGCCAGCAGCCAGGGAGTGGGCCGGGCTAGCACAGATACGCAGTATTTT.

The chain has TRBV6-2 or TRBV6-3 and TRBJ2-2; D may be TRBD1 or TRBD2 (6 bases each). CDR1 and CDR2 (germline): MNHEY, SVGEGT. The V end lost 3 bases, the J end lost 4 bases, and 18 bases lay between the germline ends. CDR3 size: 17 residues. The CDR3 reads CASSYRRGGGGTGELFF. CDR3 nucleotides: TGTGCCAGCAGTTATCGACGAGGGGGAGGAGGCACCGGGGAGCTGTTTTTT.

The rearrangement uses TRBV3-1 (or the pseudogene TRBV3-2) and TRBJ1-1; D unresolved. From germline, CDR1 is LGHDT and CDR2 YNNKEL (reference sequence). V lost 6 bases and J lost 2, with 13 bases in between. The CDR3 sequence is 14 residues long. CDR3 DNA: TGTGCCAGCAGGCATTCGGACGGAAACACTGAAGCTTTCTTT. Its protein is CASRHSDGNTEAFF.

This clone has only a few counts. The chain uses TRBV7-9 and TRBJ1-1, with D unclear. The germline V and J ends were trimmed by 5 bases and 3 bases, with 10 bases remaining between them. CDR1 and CDR2 from the germline V gene are SEHNR and FQNEAQ (reference sequence). CDR3 length: 13 amino acids. CDR3 loop: CASSRTSDTEAFF. The CDR3 DNA follows: TGTGCCAGCAGCCGAACAAGTGACACTGAAGCTTTCTTT.

The chain is built from TRBV6-2 or TRBV6-3 and TRBJ1-5; D is unresolved. The CDR3 has 16 amino acids. From germline, CDR1 is MNHEY and CDR2 SVGEGT. The ends were cut back, 3 bases at V and 11 bases at J, with 23 bases in the middle. This CDR3 is CASSYPLDNQVLAQHF. CDR3 in DNA: TGTGCCAGCAGTTATCCCTTAGATAACCAGGTTTTGGCCCAGCATTTT.